Listed below are T cell receptor beta chains from one sample, sequenced in a study of blood T cell repertoires in COVID-19. The assay was immunoSEQ multiplex PCR, and TCRdb's table has in-frame clones only and misses some. Here the sample spans tens of thousands of clones, 86% being singletons. The sequenced material came from peripheral blood. These receptors all stem from a man aged 25 to 40 with acute or convalescent COVID-19. The CDR3 runs from the conserved cysteine through the conserved F or W. The D gene is left open where the match is weak. Some rows have no size entry. The others give once, few or many, or a class for an expanded clone.

v_call	clone_size	d_call	j_call	cdr3_aa	cdr3_nt
TRBV5-1	NA	NA	TRBJ1-2	CASRGTSYGYTF	TGCGCCAGCAGGGGGACATCGTATGGCTACACCTTC
TRBV6-5	NA	NA	TRBJ1-4	CASSRKDRVNEKLFF	TGTGCCAGCAGTAGAAAGGACAGAGTTAATGAAAAACTGTTTTTT
TRBV5-1	once	TRBD2	TRBJ2-3	CASSLGTSGYGDTQYF	TGCGCCAGCAGCTTGGGGACTAGCGGCTATGGAGATACGCAGTATTTT
TRBV7-3	NA	TRBD2	TRBJ2-7	CASSSHGQRELDEQYF	TGTGCCAGCAGTTCCCATGGGCAGCGGGAGTTAGACGAGCAGTACTTC
TRBV3-1/TRBV3-2	NA	TRBD1	TRBJ1-2	CASSLQGEGYTF	TGTGCCAGCAGCTTACAGGGGGAAGGCTACACCTTC
TRBV6-5	once	NA	TRBJ1-2	CASSYLAGGNYGYTF	TGTGCCAGCAGTTACCTCGCCGGGGGTAACTATGGCTACACCTTC
TRBV4-1	NA	TRBD1	TRBJ1-2	CASSLGRDRKLGIYGYTF	TGCGCCAGCAGCCTTGGCCGGGACAGGAAACTAGGGATCTATGGCTACACCTTC
TRBV21-1	NA	NA	TRBJ1-1	CASSKARDRQNTEAFF	TGTGCCAGCAGCAAAGCCCGGGACAGGCAAAACACTGAAGCTTTCTTT
TRBV27	NA	NA	TRBJ1-2	CASSSRDGRGYTF	TGTGCCAGCAGCTCGAGAGACGGCAGGGGCTACACCTTC
TRBV19	NA	NA	TRBJ2-4	CASSTVAKNIQYF	TGTGCCAGTAGTACGGTAGCCAAAAACATTCAGTACTTC
TRBV7-2	NA	TRBD2	TRBJ2-1	CASSRLAPGQSSYNEQFF	TGTGCCAGCAGCAGACTAGCTCCAGGCCAAAGCTCCTACAATGAGCAGTTCTTC
TRBV2	NA	TRBD2	TRBJ2-1	CAASGGRGFNEQFF	TGTGCCGCGTCTGGCGGGAGAGGTTTCAATGAGCAGTTCTTC
TRBV2	NA	TRBD1	TRBJ1-1	CASRSQTGYTEAFF	TGTGCCAGCAGATCGCAGACAGGGTACACTGAAGCTTTCTTT
TRBV2	NA	NA	TRBJ1-1	CASLENTEAFF	TGTGCCAGCCTAGAGAACACTGAAGCTTTCTTT
TRBV5-1	once	NA	TRBJ1-1	CASSFLPAPDTEAFF	TGCGCCAGCAGCTTCCTCCCCGCTCCGGACACTGAAGCTTTCTTT
TRBV7-9	NA	NA	TRBJ1-2	CASSLTGEVVYGYTF	TGTGCCAGCAGCCTTACCGGGGAAGTAGTCTATGGCTACACCTTC
TRBV10-3	NA	TRBD1	TRBJ1-1	CAIGKRTGVHTEAFF	TGTGCCATCGGAAAGAGGACAGGGGTCCACACTGAAGCTTTCTTT
TRBV2	NA	TRBD1	TRBJ2-4	CASGWSGQERGKNIQYF	TGTGCCAGTGGATGGTCCGGACAGGAGAGGGGCAAAAACATTCAGTACTTC
TRBV7-2	NA	TRBD2	TRBJ2-5	CASSLSWAGGKQETQYF	TGTGCCAGCAGCTTATCATGGGCGGGAGGGAAACAAGAGACCCAGTACTTC
TRBV9	NA	NA	TRBJ1-1	CASSGQENTEAFF	TGTGCCAGCAGCGGCCAGGAGAACACTGAAGCTTTCTTT
TRBV19	NA	NA	TRBJ1-2	CASSLYQQGAGYTF	TGTGCCAGTAGTCTGTATCAACAGGGCGCTGGCTACACCTTC
TRBV3-1/TRBV3-2	NA	NA	TRBJ1-1	CASSQGLNTEAFF	TGTGCCAGCAGCCAGGGGCTGAACACTGAAGCTTTCTTT
TRBV7-6	NA	TRBD1	TRBJ1-6	CASSLAPGGNSPLHF	TGTGCCAGCAGCTTAGCGCCAGGGGGCAATTCACCCCTCCACTTT
TRBV14	once	NA	TRBJ2-7	CASSQDPSGDYEQYF	TGTGCCAGCAGCCAAGATCCCAGCGGCGACTACGAGCAGTACTTC
TRBV6-1	NA	TRBD1	TRBJ1-2	CASSEVGTGDGYTF	TGTGCCAGCAGTGAAGTAGGGACAGGGGACGGCTACACCTTC
TRBV5-4	NA	NA	TRBJ1-1	CASSSRTGPVREAFF	TGTGCCAGCAGCTCCCGAACAGGTCCGGTACGTGAAGCTTTCTTT
TRBV5-6	once	TRBD2	TRBJ2-1	CASSLVLAGGYNEQFF	TGTGCCAGCAGCTTGGTACTAGCGGGGGGCTACAATGAGCAGTTCTTC
TRBV2	NA	TRBD1	TRBJ1-6	CASSNRAGGNNSPLHF	TGTGCCAGCAGTAACCGAGCAGGGGGCAATAATTCACCCCTCCACTTT
TRBV10-3	NA	NA	TRBJ2-5	CAIASGTPPRAQYF	TGTGCCATCGCTTCCGGGACTCCGCCGCGGGCCCAGTACTTC
TRBV7-9	NA	TRBD1	TRBJ2-7	CASSPLNDRGGSYEQYF	TGTGCCAGCAGCCCCTTGAATGACAGGGGCGGCTCCTACGAGCAGTACTTC
TRBV5-4	NA	NA	TRBJ1-2	CASSLGVEAGGYTF	TGTGCCAGCAGCTTGGGTGTGGAGGCGGGTGGCTACACCTTC
TRBV6-5	NA	TRBD1	TRBJ2-7	CASSYSRTGGLYEQYF	TGTGCCAGCAGTTACTCGCGGACAGGGGGCCTCTACGAGCAGTACTTC
TRBV30	NA	NA	TRBJ2-1	CASMRYNEQFF	TGTGCCTCAATGAGGTACAATGAGCAGTTCTTC
TRBV6-6	NA	TRBD1	TRBJ2-2	CASSRDRATGELFF	TGTGCCAGCTCCAGGGACAGGGCGACCGGGGAGCTGTTTTTT
TRBV7-9	NA	NA	TRBJ2-7	CASSLTRDFYEQYF	TGTGCCAGCAGCTTAACCCGGGACTTCTACGAGCAGTACTTC
TRBV30	NA	NA	TRBJ2-6	CACPNGANVLTF	TGTGCCTGCCCCAATGGGGCCAACGTCCTGACTTTC
TRBV10-3	NA	TRBD1	TRBJ1-1	CAISEDRGTEAFF	TGTGCCATCAGTGAGGACAGGGGGACTGAAGCTTTCTTT
TRBV10-2	NA	NA	TRBJ1-6	CASSVDSRGAPLHF	TGCGCCAGCAGTGTGGACAGTAGAGGGGCACCCCTCCACTTT
TRBV4-1	NA	NA	TRBJ2-3	CASSHRTGYTDTQYF	TGCGCCAGCAGCCATAGAACAGGGTACACAGATACGCAGTATTTT
TRBV30	NA	NA	TRBJ1-6	CAWEEALSSSYNSPLHF	TGTGCCTGGGAAGAGGCGTTATCGAGCTCCTATAATTCACCCCTCCACTTT
TRBV5-6	NA	NA	TRBJ1-2	CASSLAGRNYGYTF	TGTGCCAGCAGCTTGGCTGGCAGAAACTATGGCTACACCTTC
TRBV5-1	few	TRBD1	TRBJ2-3	CASSGLTGASTDTQYF	TGCGCCAGCAGCGGCCTGACAGGGGCTAGCACAGATACGCAGTATTTT
TRBV6-2/TRBV6-3	once	TRBD1	TRBJ2-1	CASSPPGQGSNEQFF	TGTGCCAGCAGTCCGCCGGGACAGGGGAGCAATGAGCAGTTCTTC
TRBV19	NA	NA	TRBJ1-5	CASSWSRGGNSNQPQHF	TGTGCCAGTAGTTGGTCAAGGGGCGGTAATAGCAATCAGCCCCAGCATTTT
TRBV4-1	NA	NA	TRBJ1-5	CASSQEDESNQPQHF	TGCGCCAGCAGCCAAGAAGATGAGAGCAATCAGCCCCAGCATTTT
TRBV29-1	NA	TRBD1	TRBJ1-2	CSGTPPGQGVYGYTF	TGCAGCGGCACACCACCGGGACAGGGGGTCTATGGCTACACCTTC
TRBV30	NA	NA	TRBJ1-6	CAWSPGGSYNSPLHF	TGTGCCTGGAGTCCCGGGGGCTCCTATAATTCACCCCTCCACTTT